This is a list of T cell receptor beta chains from one sample in a study of STAT5B mutations in CD4+ large granular lymphocyte leukemia. TCRdb's copy holds only in-frame clones and misses some; the assay was immunoSEQ multiplex PCR. The table includes about 38,000 clones, approximately 85% detected once. The sequencing sample was made of CD4+ T cells from blood buffy coats. The receptors come from a human donor in good health. Each CDR3 is given with its conserved first and last residue. Fields, in order: V gene, J gene, D gene, clone size, CDR3 protein, CDR3 DNA. The D gene is left open where the match is weak. Clone size, where shown, is once, few, many, or a class for clones that have expanded.

TRBV7-6	TRBJ1-1	.	.	CASSLGSGGGTEAFF	TGTGCCAGCAGCTTAGGTTCTGGGGGTGGGACTGAAGCTTTCTTT
TRBV9	TRBJ1-1	.	.	CASSVGSPTNTEAFF	TGTGCCAGCAGCGTAGGATCGCCGACGAACACTGAAGCTTTCTTT
TRBV27	TRBJ2-7	.	.	CASSFGGRSSYEQYF	TGTGCCAGCAGCTTCGGCGGACGCAGCTCCTACGAGCAGTACTTC
TRBV7-9	TRBJ2-3	.	.	CASASWGSTDTQYF	TGTGCCAGCGCCTCGTGGGGAAGCACAGATACGCAGTATTTT
TRBV18	TRBJ2-5	.	once	CASSLGEQETQYF	TGTGCCAGCTCCTTGGGGGAACAAGAGACCCAGTACTTC
TRBV5-1	TRBJ2-3	.	once	CASSAEMTTDTQYF	TGCGCCAGCAGCGCCGAGATGACAACAGATACGCAGTATTTT
TRBV7-3	TRBJ1-2	.	once	CASSLDQGLGYTF	TGTGCCAGCAGCTTAGATCAGGGGCTGGGCTACACCTTC
TRBV11-1	TRBJ2-6	.	.	CASSPLSGANVLTF	TGTGCCAGCAGTCCCCTTTCTGGGGCCAACGTCCTGACTTTC
TRBV5-1	TRBJ2-3	TRBD2	.	CASRSSGGSTDTQYF	TGCGCCAGCCGAAGTAGCGGGGGGAGCACAGATACGCAGTATTTT
TRBV5-1	TRBJ2-2	.	.	CASSFGDAGELFF	TGCGCCAGCAGCTTCGGGGATGCCGGGGAGCTGTTTTTT
TRBV21-1	TRBJ1-5	.	.	CASSKATTGDQPQHF	TGTGCCAGCAGCAAAGCGACGACAGGGGACCAGCCCCAGCATTTT
TRBV30	TRBJ2-3	.	.	CACAFVADTQYF	TGTGCCTGCGCGTTTGTTGCAGATACGCAGTATTTT
TRBV30	TRBJ2-1	.	once	CAWSVLQRNYNEQFF	TGTGCCTGGAGTGTTCTCCAGAGAAACTACAATGAGCAGTTCTTC
TRBV20-1	TRBJ2-7	.	.	CSARGTREQYF	TGCAGTGCTAGAGGGACTCGCGAGCAGTACTTC
TRBV2	TRBJ2-5	.	once	CASSWTPQETQYF	TGTGCCAGCAGTTGGACTCCACAAGAGACCCAGTACTTC
TRBV2	TRBJ1-5	.	.	CASRGPPSNQPQHF	TGTGCCAGCCGCGGGCCACCGAGCAATCAGCCCCAGCATTTT